This TCR beta chain was retrieved from a study of neurological immune-mediated disorders. This clonotype was detected many times. Germline CDR1 and CDR2: SQVTM and ANQGSEA. This CDR3 is built from 12 residues. The V end was cut by 1 base, the J end by 8 bases, with 10 bases between. MiXCR, run by TCRdb on the 5' RACE reads, gives a single entry per CDR3 protein. This table holds 15,000 to 20,000 distinct CDR3 sequences, roughly 2.7% found once. The V and J genes are TRBV29-1 and TRBJ2-3; D might be TRBD1 (5 bases). The receptor comes from a woman younger than 30 with multiple sclerosis. The sample taken for sequencing was PBMCs. The CDR3 loop reads CSVEGTPGTQYF. The CDR3 DNA is TGCAGCGTTGAAGGGACACCGGGTACGCAGTATTTT.